This TCR beta chain originates from a study of beta chain features in type 1 diabetes. Study at large: Cells sorted and examined across all samples totaled around 110,000,000.

This CDR3 is built from 13 residues. The germline V gene encodes CDR1 ENHRY and CDR2 SYGVKD. V was trimmed by 4 bases and J by 5 bases, leaving 10 bases between them. Researchers reported sorting CD4+ naive, central memory, regulatory and stem cell-like memory cells via CD45RO/CCR7/CD25/CD127/CD95/CD27. Study-level results: The naive, central memory and Treg TCRB repertoires of patients appeared to be more similar to one another than those of healthy donors. Moderate yet significant TCRB CDR3 shortening was seen in Type 1 diabetes patients in all four CD4+ subsets.

This clone was seen repeatedly, ten times or more. Antigen unknown. The isolated RNA, all of it, was reverse transcribed, so expressed TCRB transcripts were what got sequenced. Sequenced by immunoSEQ multiplex PCR; TCRdb stores in-frame clones only, minus some. The table records 850,000 to 900,000 clones, roughly 15% of them present only once. Sequenced: naive CD4+ T cells from blood. The TCR was taken from a woman aged 18-30 years in good health. J is TRBJ2-3 and V is TRBV10-3, with unresolved D. The CDR3 spells CAISALGVDTQYF. The CDR3 DNA is TGTGCCATCAGTGCCCTTGGGGTAGATACGCAGTATTTT.